This TCR beta chain was sequenced for a study of cytomegalovirus exposure and HLA in healthy donors. Study at large: From about 180 million T cells, an earlier analysis saw around 120 million unique TCR beta sequences.

PCR used 60 Vbeta primers and 13 Jbeta primers. Measured with immunoSEQ multiplex PCR; TCRdb has only the in-frame clones, and not every one. The data contain around 150,000 clones, about 76% of them singletons. Donors sampled were nominally healthy, though unrecorded immune exposures were likely. Study outcomes and limitations: By a later analysis, the bulk of CMV-associated TCR beta chains appeared HLA-restricted.

With respect to this clone: Its specificity is unknown.

Trimming stripped 4 bases from V and 2 bases from J, with 16 bases between. CDR3 length equals 16 residues. The germline CDR1 and CDR2 sequences are SGHRS and YFSETQ. The origin of this receptor is a middle-aged woman in good health and CMV-seronegative. V and J are TRBV5-1 and TRBJ1-3, with D tentatively TRBD1 (6 bases). Specimen: PBMCs. The CDR3 nucleotides are TGCGCCAGCAGCCGAGTATCAGGGGTGGCTGGAAACACCATATATTTT. Protein sequence: CASSRVSGVAGNTIYF. Complete variable domain (other parts from reference TRBV5-1 and TRBJ1-3): KAGVTQTPRYLIKTRGQQVTLSCSPISGHRSVSWYQQTPGQGLQFLFEYFSETQRNKGNFPGRFSGRQFSNSRSEMNVSTLELGDSALYLCASSRVSGVAGNTIYFGEGSWLTVV.